A single sample gave rise to the 9 T cell receptor beta chains below, sequenced in a study of blood T cell repertoires in COVID-19. The data were produced by immunoSEQ multiplex PCR, yet TCRdb's version contains in-frame clones alone and is incomplete. Of some 320,000 clones listed, around nine tenths are singletons. The material sequenced was PBMCs or T cells enriched from blood (not recorded which). Receptors originate from a man between 60 and 75 years old who had recovered from COVID-19.

This chain joins TRBV9 and TRBJ1-1; D remains ambiguous. The CDR3 spans 15 residues. V dropped 0 bases and J dropped 0 bases, with 9 bases sitting between them. Germline values: CDR1 SGDLS, CDR2 YYNGEE. CDR3 sequence reads: CASSVGTVMNTEAFF. In DNA, the CDR3 is TGTGCCAGCAGCGTAGGTACGGTTATGAACACTGAAGCTTTCTTT.

This clone was recorded only once. J is TRBJ2-1 and V is TRBV5-1; D perhaps matches TRBD2 (6 bases). The germline CDR1 and CDR2 sequences are SGHRS and YFSETQ. The CDR3 consists of 13 residues. With 4 bases removed from V and 6 bases from J, the gap between germline ends came to 11 bases. CDR3: CASSGPGGNEQFF. The CDR3 DNA follows: TGCGCCAGCAGCGGGCCCGGGGGCAATGAGCAGTTCTTC.

The rearrangement uses TRBV5-5 and TRBJ2-7; D possibly corresponds to TRBD2 (6 bases). The V end was cut by 0 bases, the J end by 2 bases, with 9 bases between. This CDR3 is built from 14 residues. Looked up from germline, CDR1 is SGHKS and CDR2 is YYEKEE (reference sequence). The CDR3 nucleotides read TGTGCCAGCAGCTTGGAGGGGAGGCCCTACGAGCAGTACTTC. Translating it yields CASSLEGRPYEQYF.

The chain recombines TRBV10-3 with TRBJ1-1; D ambiguous. V was clipped by 6 bases and J by 2 bases, with 10 bases between them. Germline V gene sequence: CDR1 ENHRY, CDR2 SYGVKD. The CDR3 is 13 residues long. The CDR3 region is CAISQDFNTEAFF. The CDR3 DNA is TGTGCCATCAGCCAGGACTTCAACACTGAAGCTTTCTTT.

The V call is TRBV4-3, the J call TRBJ1-4; D call uncertain. The V gene lost 0 bases and the J gene lost 1 base, with 9 bases spanning the gap. The germline V gene has CDR1 LGHNA and CDR2 YSLEER. The CDR3 loop spans 16 amino acids. The CDR3 DNA is TGCGCCAGCAGCCAAGATCTGGGGAGAACTAATGAAAAACTGTTTTTT. As protein: CASSQDLGRTNEKLFF.

The genes are TRBV6-4 and TRBJ1-6, with D perhaps matching TRBD1 (6 bases). V was clipped by 6 bases and J by 10 bases, with 16 bases between them. Germline CDR1 MRHNA, CDR2 SNTAGT. CDR3 length equals 14 residues. CDR3 DNA sequence: TGTGCCAGCAGCGCCGCCAGGGGTTCGTCACCCCTCCACTTT. This encodes CASSAARGSSPLHF.

This chain links TRBV4-3 with TRBJ1-1; 8 bases map to TRBD1. Germline V gene data show CDR1 as LGHNA and CDR2 as YSLEER. The CDR3 consists of 15 residues. Trimming cost V 4 bases and J 0 bases; bases outside gene matches: 4. The CDR3 DNA sequence: TGCGCCAGCAGCCCATCGGGACAGGTGAACACTGAAGCTTTCTTT. It specifies CASSPSGQVNTEAFF.

The V gene is TRBV18, the J gene TRBJ2-3; no firm D call. Trimming stripped 2 bases from V and 0 bases from J, with 9 bases between. The length of the CDR3 is 15 residues. Per germline, CDR1 KGHSH and CDR2 LQKENI. This CDR3 is CASSPELASTDTQYF. CDR3 nucleotides: TGTGCCAGCTCACCAGAATTGGCTAGCACAGATACGCAGTATTTT.

As DNA, the CDR3 is TGCAGCGCCAAAAGAAGGGGGGAAAAACTGTTTTTT. This codes for CSAKRRGEKLFF. The V call is TRBV29-1, the J call TRBJ1-4, with D tentatively TRBD1 (6 bases). The CDR3 runs to 12 residues. The V gene's germline CDR1 is SQVTM and CDR2 ANQGSEA. Trimming removed 7 bases at V and 8 bases at J, with 14 bases between.